Following are 16 T cell receptor beta chains from one sample sequenced in a study of cytomegalovirus exposure and HLA in healthy donors. Both 60 Vbeta primers and 13 Jbeta primers went into the PCR. TCRdb's copy holds only in-frame clones and misses some; the assay was immunoSEQ multiplex PCR. The sample has some 150,000 clones. The material sequenced was PBMCs. All receptors derive from a man aged 35 to 55 in good health and CMV-seronegative.

As for this clone: In the same sample, other DNA sequences code for this CDR3. The genes are TRBV5-6 and TRBJ1-2, with 8 bases fitting TRBD1. The CDR3 is made up of 13 amino acids. Per germline, CDR1 SGHDT and CDR2 YYEEEE. V lost 4 bases to trimming and J lost 5 bases; unmatched junction nucleotides: 4. The CDR3 is CASSRGQGYGYTF. The CDR3 DNA reads TGTGCCAGCAGCCGAGGACAGGGATATGGCTACACCTTC. The full variable domain, in which reference TRBV5-6 and TRBJ1-2 provide the parts outside the CDR3, is DAGVTQSPTHLIKTRGQQVTLRCSPKSGHDTVSWYQQALGQGPQFIFQYYEEEERQRGNFPDRFSGHQFPNYSSELNVNALLLGDSALYLCASSRGQGYGYTFGSGTRLTVV.

Note on this clone: The same CDR3 also results from other DNA sequences found in this sample. V is TRBV4-3 and J is TRBJ1-2, with D maybe TRBD1 (6 bases). The germline V gene encodes CDR1 LGHNA and CDR2 YSLEER. This CDR3 region has 14 residues. Trimming left V 1 base short and J 2 bases short, with 8 bases between. The CDR3 sequence is CASSQVGQNYGYTF. CDR3 bases: TGCGCCAGCAGCCAAGTCGGACAGAACTATGGCTACACCTTC.

V usage is TRBV6-6 and J usage is TRBJ1-4, with 10 nucleotides matching TRBD1. Germline V lookup: CDR1 MNHNY, CDR2 SVGAGI (reference sequence). V lost 5 bases to trimming and J lost 3 bases; unmatched junction nucleotides: 6. The CDR3 extends over 16 amino acids. CDR3 region: CASSPGQGRANEKLFF. DNA of the CDR3: TGTGCCAGCAGTCCGGGACAGGGGCGCGCTAATGAAAAACTGTTTTTT.

CDR3 loop: CASSDGTGGYEQYF. The CDR3 DNA sequence: TGTGCCAGCAGTGATGGGACAGGGGGCTACGAGCAGTACTTC. The chain uses TRBV27 and TRBJ2-7, with TRBD1 matching over 11 bases. J lost 3 bases, V lost 5 bases, and 3 bases had no gene match. There are 14 residues in the CDR3. Germline V CDR1 and CDR2: MNHEY, SMNVEV (reference sequence).

The chain is built from TRBV15 and TRBJ2-1; D might be TRBD1 (5 bases). CDR3 length: 15 residues. V was shortened by 2 bases and J by 4 bases, with 12 bases between the two germline ends. Germline-derived CDR1 and CDR2 are LNHNV and YYDKDF (reference sequence). DNA of the CDR3: TGTGCCACCAGCAGACTAAGGGGTTCATACAATGAGCAGTTCTTC. Amino acids: CATSRLRGSYNEQFF.

This sequence joins TRBV5-6 and TRBJ1-2, with TRBD1 matching over 7 bases. This CDR3 comprises 14 residues. The V gene end was trimmed by 4 bases and the J gene end by 5 bases; junction bases not matched to a gene: 8. The germline V gene has CDR1 SGHDT and CDR2 YYEEEE. The chain's CDR3 is CASSPGTAFYGYTF. Here the CDR3 DNA reads TGTGCCAGCAGCCCCGGGACAGCCTTTTATGGCTACACCTTC.

The chain combines TRBV4-3 with TRBJ1-2; 9 bases agree with TRBD1. Germline CDR1 is LGHNA and CDR2 is YSLEER. The CDR3 loop spans 15 amino acids. V dropped 0 bases and J dropped 8; count of bases not matched to a gene: 7. CDR3 region: CASSQDGTGPWGYTF. The CDR3 DNA reads TGCGCCAGCAGCCAAGATGGGACAGGGCCGTGGGGCTACACCTTC.

The chain links TRBV6-6 to TRBJ2-7; 8 bases line up with TRBD1. Germline lookup yields CDR1 MNHNY and CDR2 SVGAGI (reference sequence). The CDR3 loop spans 12 amino acids. Trimming removed 6 bases from V and 2 bases from J; junction bases left unmatched: 0. The DNA of the CDR3 is TGTGCCAGCAGACAGGGGGCCTACGAGCAGTACTTC. Protein: CASRQGAYEQYF.

The rearrangement uses TRBV18 and TRBJ2-7; the D gene is possibly TRBD2 (6 bases). The CDR3 extends over 14 amino acids. V was clipped by 3 bases and J by 5 bases, with 14 bases between them. The V gene's germline CDR1 is KGHSH and CDR2 LQKENI. The CDR3 bases are TGTGCCAGCTCACCCCTGGAGGGCACGGACGAGCAGTACTTC. Protein sequence: CASSPLEGTDEQYF.

Note on this clone: A junction end diverges from the germline sequence, so it may reflect a read error. The genes are TRBV7-2 and TRBJ1-3, with 9 positions matching TRBD1. The CDR3 has 15 amino acids. CDR1 and CDR2 from the germline V gene are SGHTA and FQGNSA. The DNA of the CDR3 is TGTGCCAACAGCCGGGACAGGGCGGGAGGAAACACCATATATTTT. Encoded protein: CANSRDRAGGNTIYF.

This chain joins TRBV25-1 and TRBJ1-6; D remains unclear. This CDR3 is 14 amino acids long. V was clipped by 9 bases and J by 10 bases, with 19 bases between them. Germline V lookup: CDR1 MGHDK, CDR2 SYGVNS. The DNA for the CDR3 is TGTGCCAGTTCATCCCCCGGGTCGTCGTCACCCCTCCACTTT. It specifies CASSSPGSSSPLHF.

The V call is TRBV12-5, the J call TRBJ2-3; 15 nucleotides line up with TRBD2. In germline, CDR1 is LGHNT, CDR2 FRNRAP. Trimming cost V 6 bases and J 4 bases; bases outside gene matches: 11. The CDR3 covers 18 residues. The CDR3 DNA reads TGTGCTAGTGGCCCCGGGACTAGCGGGGGGATTAGTGCAGATACGCAGTATTTT. It translates to CASGPGTSGGISADTQYF.

The V call is TRBV29-1, the J call TRBJ2-3; D not certain. The germline V gene encodes CDR1 SQVTM and CDR2 ANQGSEA. The CDR3 runs 15 residues. V was clipped by 4 bases and J by 1 base, with 15 bases between them. In nucleotides, the CDR3 is TGCAGCGTTGTTGTTCTGAGTTTTCGCACAGATACGCAGTATTTT. Its protein product is CSVVVLSFRTDTQYF.

The rearrangement joins TRBV21-1 to TRBJ2-7; the table's D gene call, TRBD2, was not cross checked with the DNA. TRBV21-1 is designated a pseudogene. This CDR3 has 15 amino acids. CDR3 nucleotide sequence: TGTGCCAGCAGCAAAGCGCGGGGCAAAAACTACGAGCAGTACTTC. Its protein is CASSKARGKNYEQYF.

The chain is built from TRBV4-1 and TRBJ2-2, with 7 bases fitting TRBD2. With V trimmed by 4 bases and J by 2 bases, 7 bases remained unmatched. CDR1 and CDR2 (germline): MGHRA, YSYEKL. This CDR3 is 16 amino acids long. CDR3 amino acids: CASSPQQRGNTGELFF. The CDR3 nucleotides are TGCGCCAGCAGCCCCCAGCAGCGGGGAAACACCGGGGAGCTGTTTTTT.

The chain combines TRBV7-2 with TRBJ2-3; the D gene is possibly TRBD1 (6 bases). With 6 bases removed from V and 5 bases from J, the gap between germline ends came to 9 bases. This CDR3 is built from 12 residues. In germline, CDR1 is SGHTA, CDR2 FQGNSA. CDR3 coding DNA: TGTGCCAGCAGAAAGACAGGAGATACGCAGTATTTT. Its translation is CASRKTGDTQYF.